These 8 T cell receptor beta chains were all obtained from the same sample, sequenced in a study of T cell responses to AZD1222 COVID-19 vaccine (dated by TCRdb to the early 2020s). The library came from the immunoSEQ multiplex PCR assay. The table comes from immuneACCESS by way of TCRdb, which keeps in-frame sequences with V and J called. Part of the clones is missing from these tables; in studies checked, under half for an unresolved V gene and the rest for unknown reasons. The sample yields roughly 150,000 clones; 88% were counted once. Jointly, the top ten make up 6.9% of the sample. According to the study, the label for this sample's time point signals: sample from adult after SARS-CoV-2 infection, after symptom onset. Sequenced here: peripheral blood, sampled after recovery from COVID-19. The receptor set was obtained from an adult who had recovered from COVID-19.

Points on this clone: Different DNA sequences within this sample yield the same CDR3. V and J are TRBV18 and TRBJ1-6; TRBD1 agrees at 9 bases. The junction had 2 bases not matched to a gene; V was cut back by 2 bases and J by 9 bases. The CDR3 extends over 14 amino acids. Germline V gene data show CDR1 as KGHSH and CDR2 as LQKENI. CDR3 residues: CASSPEGQGSPLHF. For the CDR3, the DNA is TGTGCCAGCTCACCAGAGGGACAGGGTTCACCCCTCCACTTT.

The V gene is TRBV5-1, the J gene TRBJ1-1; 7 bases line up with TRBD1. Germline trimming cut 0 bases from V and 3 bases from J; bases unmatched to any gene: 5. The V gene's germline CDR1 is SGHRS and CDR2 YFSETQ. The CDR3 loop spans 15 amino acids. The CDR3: CASSLARGQHTEAFF. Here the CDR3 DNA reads TGCGCCAGCAGCTTGGCGAGGGGGCAACACACTGAAGCTTTCTTT.

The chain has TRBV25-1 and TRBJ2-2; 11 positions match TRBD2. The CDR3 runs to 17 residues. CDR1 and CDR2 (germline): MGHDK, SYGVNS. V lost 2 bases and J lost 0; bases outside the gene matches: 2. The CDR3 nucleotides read TGTGCCAGCAGTGAAACTAGCGGGAGAGCGAACACCGGGGAGCTGTTTTTT. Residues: CASSETSGRANTGELFF.

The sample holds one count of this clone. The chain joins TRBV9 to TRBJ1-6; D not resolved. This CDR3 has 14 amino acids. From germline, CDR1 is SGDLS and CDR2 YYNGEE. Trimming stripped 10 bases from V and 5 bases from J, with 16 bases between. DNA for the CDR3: TGTGCCTCTTGCCCTGGGATCGATAATTCACCCCTCCACTTT. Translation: CASCPGIDNSPLHF.

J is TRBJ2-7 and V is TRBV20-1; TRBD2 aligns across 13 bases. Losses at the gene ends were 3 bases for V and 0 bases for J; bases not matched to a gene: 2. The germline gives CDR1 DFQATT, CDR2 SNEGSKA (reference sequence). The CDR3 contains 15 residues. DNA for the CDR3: TGCAGTGCTAGTGGACTAGCGGGGGCCTCCTACGAGCAGTACTTC. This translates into CSASGLAGASYEQYF.

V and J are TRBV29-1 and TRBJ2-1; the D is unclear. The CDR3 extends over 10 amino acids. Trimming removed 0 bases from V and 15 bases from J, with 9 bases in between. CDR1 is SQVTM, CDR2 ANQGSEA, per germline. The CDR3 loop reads CSVEEGIPFF. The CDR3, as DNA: TGCAGCGTTGAAGAGGGGATCCCGTTCTTC.

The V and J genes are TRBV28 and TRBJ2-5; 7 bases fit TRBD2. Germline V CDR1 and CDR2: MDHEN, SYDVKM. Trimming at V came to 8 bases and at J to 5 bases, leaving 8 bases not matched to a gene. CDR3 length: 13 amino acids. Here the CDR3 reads CASSLGGRETQYF. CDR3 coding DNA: TGTGCCAGCTCCTTGGGAGGGAGGGAGACCCAGTACTTC.

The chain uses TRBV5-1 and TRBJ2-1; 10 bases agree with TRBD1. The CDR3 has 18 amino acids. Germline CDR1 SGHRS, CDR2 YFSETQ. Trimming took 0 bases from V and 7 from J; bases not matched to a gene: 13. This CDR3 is CASSLGGTGDPRINEQFF. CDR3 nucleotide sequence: TGCGCCAGCAGCTTGGGAGGGACAGGGGATCCCAGGATAAATGAGCAGTTCTTC.